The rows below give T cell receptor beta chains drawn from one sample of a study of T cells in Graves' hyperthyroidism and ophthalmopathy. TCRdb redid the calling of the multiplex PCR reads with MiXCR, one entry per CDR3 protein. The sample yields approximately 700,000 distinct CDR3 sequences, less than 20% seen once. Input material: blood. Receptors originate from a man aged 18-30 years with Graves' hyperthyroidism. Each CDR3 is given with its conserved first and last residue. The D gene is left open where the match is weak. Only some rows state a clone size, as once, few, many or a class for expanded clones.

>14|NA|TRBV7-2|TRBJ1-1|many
TGTGCCAGCAGCTTACCAATGGGGGGGCTTGAAGCTTTCTTT
CASSLPMGGLEAFF
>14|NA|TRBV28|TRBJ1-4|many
TGTGCCAGCAGTTTGGTCGGGACTAATGAAAAACTGTTTTTT
CASSLVGTNEKLFF
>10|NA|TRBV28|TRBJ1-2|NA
TGTGCCAGCAGTAGGGTTGGCTACACCTTC
CASSRVGYTF
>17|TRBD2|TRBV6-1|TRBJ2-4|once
TGTGCCAGCAGCGAGACCGGACTAGCGGACCTCAAAAACATTCAGTACTTC
CASSETGLADLKNIQYF
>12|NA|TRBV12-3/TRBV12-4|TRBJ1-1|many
TGTGCCATCGCAGCTGGGGACACTGAAGCTTTCTTT
CAIAAGDTEAFF
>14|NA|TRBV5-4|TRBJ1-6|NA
TGTGCCAGCAGCTTGCCGGGGTTGAATTCACCCCTCCACTTT
CASSLPGLNSPLHF
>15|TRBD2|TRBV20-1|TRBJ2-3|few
TGCAGTGCTAAAGGAGCGGGAGGAAACACAGATACGCAGTATTTT
CSAKGAGGNTDTQYF
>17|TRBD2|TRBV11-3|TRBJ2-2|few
TGTGCCAGCAGCGCCCGCTGGGGGGACTACAACACCGGGGAGCTGTTTTTT
CASSARWGDYNTGELFF
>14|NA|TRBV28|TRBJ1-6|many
TGTGCCAGCAGTCCCCGGGACGGATATTCACCCCTCCACTTT
CASSPRDGYSPLHF
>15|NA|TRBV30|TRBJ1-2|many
TGTGCCTGGAGTGACCGGGCCCCTAGACCTTATGGCTACACCTTC
CAWSDRAPRPYGYTF
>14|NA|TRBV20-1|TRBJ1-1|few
TGCAGTGCTAGAGTCGTGGAGGCGGACACTGAAGCTTTCTTT
CSARVVEADTEAFF
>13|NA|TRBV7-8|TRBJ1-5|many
TGTGCCAGCAGCTCCACAGGGTTGCAGCCCCAGCATTTT
CASSSTGLQPQHF
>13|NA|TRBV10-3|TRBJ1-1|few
TGTGCCATCAGTGTATCAGGGAACACTGAAGCTTTCTTT
CAISVSGNTEAFF
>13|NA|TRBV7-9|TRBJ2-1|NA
TGTGCCAGCAGCTCGAGATATACTTATGAGCAGTTCTTC
CASSSRYTYEQFF
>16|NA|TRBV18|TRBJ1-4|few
TGTGCCAGCTCACCACCTGGTACCGGGCGGGATGAAAAACTGTTTTTT
CASSPPGTGRDEKLFF
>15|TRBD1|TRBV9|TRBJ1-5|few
TGTGCCAGCAGCGAGGAGGGACAGGCCAATCAGCCCCAGCATTTT
CASSEEGQANQPQHF
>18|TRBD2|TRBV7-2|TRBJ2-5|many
TGTGCCAGCAGCTCACTTCTCCTGGGCCTAGCGGGACGAGAGACCCAGTACTTC
CASSSLLLGLAGRETQYF
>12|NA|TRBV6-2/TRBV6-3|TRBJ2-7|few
TGTGCCAGCAGTTACAGCCCCTTGGAGCAGTACTTC
CASSYSPLEQYF
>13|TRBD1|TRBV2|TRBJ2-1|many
TGTGCCAGCAGTGTATACAGGGGGAATGAGCAGTTCTTC
CASSVYRGNEQFF
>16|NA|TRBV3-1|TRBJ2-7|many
TGTGCCAGCAGCCAACCCTTGGGGGCAGGAGCCTACGAGCAGTACTTC
CASSQPLGAGAYEQYF
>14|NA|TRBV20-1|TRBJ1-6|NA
TGCAGTGCTAGGGACAGTCCCTACAGTTCACCCCTCCACTTT
CSARDSPYSSPLHF
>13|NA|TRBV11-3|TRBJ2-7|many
TGTGCCAGCAGCTTAGTCATAGGACCGGAGCAGTACTTC
CASSLVIGPEQYF
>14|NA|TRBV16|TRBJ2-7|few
TGTGCCAGCAGCACGTTCCCGAGCTCCTACGAGCAGTACTTC
CASSTFPSSYEQYF
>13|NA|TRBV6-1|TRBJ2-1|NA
TGTGCCAGCAGTGAACTCTTCTACAATGAGCAGTTCTTC
CASSELFYNEQFF
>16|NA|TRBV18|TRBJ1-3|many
TGTGCCAGCTCACCAAGGACGTTTCGCTCTGGAAACACCATATATTTT
CASSPRTFRSGNTIYF
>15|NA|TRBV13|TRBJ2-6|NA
TGTGCCAGCAGCTCCCAGATCTCTGGGGCCAACGTCCTGACTTTC
CASSSQISGANVLTF
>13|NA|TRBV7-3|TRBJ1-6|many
TGTGCCAGCAGCTTAAATAGTAATTCACCCCTCCACTTT
CASSLNSNSPLHF
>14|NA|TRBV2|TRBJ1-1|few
TGTGCCAGCATTACCGGGATCGATGGCACTGAAGCTTTCTTT
CASITGIDGTEAFF